This T cell receptor (beta chain) was identified in a study of Ad26.COV2.S vaccination and SARS-CoV-2 variants. V lost 0 bases and J lost 4, with 5 bases in between. This CDR3 is built from 14 residues. CDR1 and CDR2 from the germline V gene are SGDLS and YYNGEE. Libraries were prepared by immunoSEQ multiplex PCR; TCRdb keeps only in-frame clonotypes and omits some of them. The data hold roughly 380,000 clones, with around 92% observed a single time. As concerns this clone: The sample has other DNA sequences that encode this CDR3 too.

This TCR was recovered from a human donor who had recovered from COVID-19. Here the sequenced sample was peripheral blood, taken after recovery from COVID-19. This chain joins TRBV9 and TRBJ2-6, with D unclear. This chain's CDR3 is CASSVGAGANVLTF. The CDR3 bases are TGTGCCAGCAGCGTAGGGGCCGGGGCCAACGTCCTGACTTTC.